The rows below give T cell receptor beta chains drawn from one sample of a study of PD-L1 blockade in urothelial cancer. Only in-frame clones appear in the TCRdb table, and some are missing; sequencing was by immunoSEQ multiplex PCR. Of 120,000 or so clones in the sample, roughly 83% were seen once. The source was PBMCs, collected around atezolizumab (anti-PD-L1) treatment. The source is a middle-aged man with urothelial cancer. Both conserved end residues are part of each CDR3. D genes are given only for firm matches. Clone size appears in some rows only: once, few, many, or a class for an expanded clone.

TRBD2	TRBV27	-	16	TRBJ2-2	TGTGCCAGCAGTTCAGGACTAGCGGGACACACCGGGGAGCTGTTTTTT	CASSSGLAGHTGELFF
-	TRBV6-5	-	14	TRBJ1-2	TGTGCCAGCAGTTACTCTACAGGGCACTATGGCTACACCTTC	CASSYSTGHYGYTF
TRBD1	TRBV5-4	-	13	TRBJ2-3	TGTGCCAGCAGCCCGGGACAGCGAGATACGCAGTATTTT	CASSPGQRDTQYF
TRBD1	TRBV28	-	13	TRBJ1-2	TGTGCCAGCAGTGTGGACAGGGACTATGGCTACACCTTC	CASSVDRDYGYTF
-	TRBV7-3	-	15	TRBJ1-6	TGTGCCAGCAGCTTAATAGGAGGCTCCGGTTCACCCCTCCACTTT	CASSLIGGSGSPLHF
TRBD1	TRBV6-1	-	13	TRBJ1-4	TGTGCCAGCAGGGGACAGTATCGTGAAAAACTGTTTTTT	CASRGQYREKLFF
-	TRBV19	-	14	TRBJ1-1	TGTGCCAGTCTTCCAACCCAAGGGAGCACTGAAGCTTTCTTT	CASLPTQGSTEAFF
-	TRBV7-6	-	15	TRBJ2-1	TGTGCCAGCAGCTGGAGCGGAGTACAAAACAATGAGCAGTTCTTC	CASSWSGVQNNEQFF
-	TRBV28	-	15	TRBJ1-5	TGTGCCAGCATCTCGCCCCGCGGCAGCAATCAGCCCCAGCATTTT	CASISPRGSNQPQHF
-	TRBV28	-	13	TRBJ1-2	TGTGCCAGCAGGGGCAGCCCTAACTATGGCTACACCTTC	CASRGSPNYGYTF
-	TRBV5-6	-	15	TRBJ2-7	TGTGCCAGCAGCTTGGTCGGACAAGGACCCTACGAGCAGTACTTC	CASSLVGQGPYEQYF
-	TRBV20-1	-	11	TRBJ2-1	TGCAGTGCTAGTCTCAGGGGTGAGCAGTTCTTC	CSASLRGEQFF
TRBD2	TRBV5-1	-	16	TRBJ2-5	TGCGCCAGCAGCGAGGGACTAGCGGGACAACAAGAGACCCAGTACTTC	CASSEGLAGQQETQYF
TRBD1	TRBV14	-	18	TRBJ2-2	TGTGCCAGCAGCCAAGATCGCGGGACAGGAAGGTTCACCGGGGAGCTGTTTTTT	CASSQDRGTGRFTGELFF
-	TRBV7-2	once	14	TRBJ1-3	TGTGCCAGCAGCGTACAGAGCTCTGGAAACACCATATATTTT	CASSVQSSGNTIYF
TRBD2	TRBV7-6	once	15	TRBJ2-1	TGTGTTGGGGGGGGGACCCCGAGCTCCTACAATGAGCAGTTCTTC	CVGGGTPSSYNEQFF
-	TRBV6-1	-	13	TRBJ2-7	TGTGCCAGCAGGGACCAGGGAAGTAGCGAGCAGTACTTC	CASRDQGSSEQYF
TRBD2	TRBV5-6	-	15	TRBJ2-2	TGTGCCAGCAGGGGGACTAGCGGGAACACCGGGGAGCTGTTTTTT	CASRGTSGNTGELFF
-	TRBV27	-	13	TRBJ1-1	TGTGCCAGCAGATCCTATTCGAACACTGAAGCTTTCTTT	CASRSYSNTEAFF
-	TRBV4-1	-	13	TRBJ1-2	TGCGCCAGCAGCCAATACCGAACGGATGGCTACACCTTC	CASSQYRTDGYTF
TRBD1	TRBV11-2	-	15	TRBJ1-6	TGTGCCAGCAGCTTACTTGACAGGGATGGTTCACCCCTCCACTTT	CASSLLDRDGSPLHF
TRBD2	TRBV5-1	once	15	TRBJ2-1	TGCGCCAGCAGCTTGGAACCTAGCGGGAGTTTCGAGCAGTTCTTC	CASSLEPSGSFEQFF
TRBD2	TRBV7-6	-	15	TRBJ2-5	TGTGCCAGCAGCGCGACTAGCGGGAGGGCGGAGACCCAGTACTTC	CASSATSGRAETQYF
TRBD2	TRBV6-6	-	15	TRBJ2-3	TGTGCCAGCATTAAAGCGGGAGGGAGCACAGATACGCAGTATTTT	CASIKAGGSTDTQYF
-	TRBV6-5	-	16	TRBJ2-7	TGTGCCAGCAGTTACTCGCTAGCGAAAAGCTCCTACGAGCAGTACTTC	CASSYSLAKSSYEQYF
-	TRBV6-5	-	13	TRBJ2-3	TGTGCCAGCAGGGCCCCAAGCACAGATACGCAGTATTTT	CASRAPSTDTQYF
-	TRBV21-1	once	15	TRBJ1-6	TGTGCCAGCAGCAAATGGAGTACGAGGAATTCACCCCTCCACTTT	CASSKWSTRNSPLHF
TRBD1	TRBV2	-	13	TRBJ2-5	TGTGCCAGCAGTCCGACAGGGACAGAGACCCAGTACTTC	CASSPTGTETQYF
-	TRBV6-5	once	14	TRBJ2-7	TGTGCCAGCAGTGCGGGACTTGCTAACTACGAGCAGTACTTC	CASSAGLANYEQYF
-	TRBV14	-	13	TRBJ2-1	TGTGCCAGCAGCCAAGTAGTCGTGAATGAGCAGTTCTTC	CASSQVVVNEQFF
-	TRBV11-2	-	13	TRBJ2-1	TGTGCCAGCAGCTTGTTGGGGGCTAATGAGCAGTTCTTC	CASSLLGANEQFF